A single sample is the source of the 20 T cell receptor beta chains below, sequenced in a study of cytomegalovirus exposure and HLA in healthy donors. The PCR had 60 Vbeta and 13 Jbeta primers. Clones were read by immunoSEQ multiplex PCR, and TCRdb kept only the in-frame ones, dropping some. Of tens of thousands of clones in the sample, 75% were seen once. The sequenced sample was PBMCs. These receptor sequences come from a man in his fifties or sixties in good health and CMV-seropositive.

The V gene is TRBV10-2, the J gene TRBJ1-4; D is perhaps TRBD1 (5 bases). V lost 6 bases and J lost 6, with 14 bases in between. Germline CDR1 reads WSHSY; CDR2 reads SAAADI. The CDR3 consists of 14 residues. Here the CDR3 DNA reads TGCGCCAGCAGACGGGGGGTTGGGGATGAAAAACTGTTTTTT. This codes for CASRRGVGDEKLFF.

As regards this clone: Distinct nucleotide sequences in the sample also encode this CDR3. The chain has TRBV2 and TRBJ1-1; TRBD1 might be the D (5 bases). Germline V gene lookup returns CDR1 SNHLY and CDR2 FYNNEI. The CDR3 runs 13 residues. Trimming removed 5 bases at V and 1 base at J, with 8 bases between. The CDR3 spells CASSSQGNTEAFF. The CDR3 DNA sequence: TGTGCCAGCAGTAGCCAGGGGAACACTGAAGCTTTCTTT.

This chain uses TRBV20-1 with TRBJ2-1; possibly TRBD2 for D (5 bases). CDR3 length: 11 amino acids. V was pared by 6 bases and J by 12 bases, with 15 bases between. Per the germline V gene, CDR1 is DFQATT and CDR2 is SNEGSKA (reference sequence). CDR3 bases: TGCAGTGCCTTCCTTGCAGCGGCGCAGTTCTTC. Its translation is CSAFLAAAQFF.

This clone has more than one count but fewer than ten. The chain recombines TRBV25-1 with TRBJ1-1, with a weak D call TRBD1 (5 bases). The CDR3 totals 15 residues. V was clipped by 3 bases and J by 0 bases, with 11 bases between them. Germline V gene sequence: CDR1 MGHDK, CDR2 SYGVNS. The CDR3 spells CASSEETVMNTEAFF. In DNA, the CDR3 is TGTGCCAGCAGTGAGGAGACAGTTATGAACACTGAAGCTTTCTTT.

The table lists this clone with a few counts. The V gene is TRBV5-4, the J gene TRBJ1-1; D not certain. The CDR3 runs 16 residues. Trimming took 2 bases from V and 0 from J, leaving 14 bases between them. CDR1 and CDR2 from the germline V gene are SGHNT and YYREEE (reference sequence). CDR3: CASSFRLAVMNTEAFF. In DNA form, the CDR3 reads TGTGCCAGCAGCTTCCGACTCGCAGTTATGAACACTGAAGCTTTCTTT.

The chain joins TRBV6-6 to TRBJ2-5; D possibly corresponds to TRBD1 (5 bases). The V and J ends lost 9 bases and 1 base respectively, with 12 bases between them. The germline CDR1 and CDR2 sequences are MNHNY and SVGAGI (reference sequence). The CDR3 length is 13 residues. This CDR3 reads CASRTSIQETQYF. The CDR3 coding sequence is TGTGCCAGTAGGACAAGCATCCAAGAGACCCAGTACTTC.

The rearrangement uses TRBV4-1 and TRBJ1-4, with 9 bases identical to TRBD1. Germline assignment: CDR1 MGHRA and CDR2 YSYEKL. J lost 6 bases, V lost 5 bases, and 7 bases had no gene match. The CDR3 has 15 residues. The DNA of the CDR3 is TGCGCCAGCAGCGGGTCGGGACAGGGAGATGAAAAACTGTTTTTT. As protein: CASSGSGQGDEKLFF.

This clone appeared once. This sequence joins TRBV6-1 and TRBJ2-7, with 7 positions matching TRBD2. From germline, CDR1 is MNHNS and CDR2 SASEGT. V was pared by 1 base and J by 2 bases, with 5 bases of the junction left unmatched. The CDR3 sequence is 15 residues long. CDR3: CASSEGASGTYEQYF. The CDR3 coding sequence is TGTGCCAGCAGTGAAGGGGCTAGCGGCACCTACGAGCAGTACTTC.

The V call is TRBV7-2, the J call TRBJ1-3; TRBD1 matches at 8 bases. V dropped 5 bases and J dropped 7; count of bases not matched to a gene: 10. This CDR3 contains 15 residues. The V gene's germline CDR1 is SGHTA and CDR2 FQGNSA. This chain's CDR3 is CASSTTSGGWNTIYF. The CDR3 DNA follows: TGTGCCAGCAGCACCACGTCAGGGGGCTGGAACACCATATATTTT.

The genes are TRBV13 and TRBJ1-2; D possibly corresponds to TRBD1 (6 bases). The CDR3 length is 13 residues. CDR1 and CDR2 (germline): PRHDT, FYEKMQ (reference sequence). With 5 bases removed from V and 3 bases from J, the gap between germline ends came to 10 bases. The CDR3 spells CASSKGGYYGYTF. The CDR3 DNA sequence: TGTGCCAGCAGCAAGGGGGGGTACTATGGCTACACCTTC.

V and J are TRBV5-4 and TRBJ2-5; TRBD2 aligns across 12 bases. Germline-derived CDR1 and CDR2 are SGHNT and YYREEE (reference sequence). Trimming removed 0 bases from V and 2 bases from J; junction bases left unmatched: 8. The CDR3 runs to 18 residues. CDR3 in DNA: TGTGCCAGCAGCTTGGCGGCTAGCGGGAGGGGGGCTCAAGAGACCCAGTACTTC. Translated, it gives CASSLAASGRGAQETQYF. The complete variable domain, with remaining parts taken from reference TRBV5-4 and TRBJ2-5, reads ETGVTQSPTHLIKTRGQQVTLRCSSQSGHNTVSWYQQALGQGPQFIFQYYREEENGRGNFPPRFSGLQFPNYSSELNVNALELDDSALYLCASSLAASGRGAQETQYFGPGTRLLVL.

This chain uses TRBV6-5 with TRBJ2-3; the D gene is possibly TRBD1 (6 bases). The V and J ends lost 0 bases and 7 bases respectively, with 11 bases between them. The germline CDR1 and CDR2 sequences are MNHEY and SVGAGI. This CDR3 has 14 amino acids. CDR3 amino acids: CASSYSLRGNTQYF. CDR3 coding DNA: TGTGCCAGCAGTTACTCGCTCAGGGGAAATACGCAGTATTTT.

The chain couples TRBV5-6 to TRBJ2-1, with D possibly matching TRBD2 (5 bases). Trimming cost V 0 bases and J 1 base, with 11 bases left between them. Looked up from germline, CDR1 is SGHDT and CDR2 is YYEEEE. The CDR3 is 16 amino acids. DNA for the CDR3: TGTGCCAGCAGCTTGGGGACTCGCGGGTCCTACAATGAGCAGTTCTTC. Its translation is CASSLGTRGSYNEQFF.

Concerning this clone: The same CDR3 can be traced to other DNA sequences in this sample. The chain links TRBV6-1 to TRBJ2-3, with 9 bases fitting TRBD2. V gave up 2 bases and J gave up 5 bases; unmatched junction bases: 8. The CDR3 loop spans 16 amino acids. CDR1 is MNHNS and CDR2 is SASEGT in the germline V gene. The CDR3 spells CASSERAGGFGDTQYF. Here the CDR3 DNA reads TGTGCCAGCAGTGAAAGGGCGGGAGGGTTCGGAGATACGCAGTATTTT.

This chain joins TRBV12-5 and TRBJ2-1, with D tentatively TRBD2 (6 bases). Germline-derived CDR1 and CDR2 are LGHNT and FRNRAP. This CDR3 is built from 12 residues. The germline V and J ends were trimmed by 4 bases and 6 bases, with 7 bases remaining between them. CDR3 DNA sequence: TGTGCTAGTGGTTCAGCGGGCAATGAGCAGTTCTTC. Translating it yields CASGSAGNEQFF.

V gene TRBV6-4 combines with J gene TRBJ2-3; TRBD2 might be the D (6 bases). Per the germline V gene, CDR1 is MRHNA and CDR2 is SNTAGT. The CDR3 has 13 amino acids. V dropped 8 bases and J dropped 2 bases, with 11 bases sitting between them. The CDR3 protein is CASGRGTTDTQYF. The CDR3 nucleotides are TGTGCCAGCGGACGGGGGACCACAGATACGCAGTATTTT.

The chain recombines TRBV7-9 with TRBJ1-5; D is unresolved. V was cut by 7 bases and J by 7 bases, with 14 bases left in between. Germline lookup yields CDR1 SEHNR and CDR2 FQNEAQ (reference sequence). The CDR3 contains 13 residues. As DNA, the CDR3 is TGTGCCAGCACCGTGGGCGCGAACCAGCCCCAGCATTTT. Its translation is CASTVGANQPQHF.

The CDR3 DNA is TGTGCCAGCAGCCGAACTCGACTAGCGCAGAACACCGGGGAGCTGTTTTTT. Its translation is CASSRTRLAQNTGELFF. The rearrangement uses TRBV7-2 and TRBJ2-2; 8 bases map to TRBD2. V lost 5 bases and J lost 1; bases outside the gene matches: 9. Germline-derived CDR1 and CDR2 are SGHTA and FQGNSA. The CDR3 sequence is 17 residues long.

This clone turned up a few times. CDR3 DNA sequence: TGTGCCAGCAGTGACCAGAGCGGGGGCACAGATACGCAGTATTTT. Its protein product is CASSDQSGGTDTQYF. V and J are TRBV6-4 and TRBJ2-3; 7 bases fit TRBD2. The length of the CDR3 is 15 residues. The germline gives CDR1 MRHNA, CDR2 SNTAGT. The trim removed 2 bases at V and 1 base at J, leaving 3 bases unmatched.

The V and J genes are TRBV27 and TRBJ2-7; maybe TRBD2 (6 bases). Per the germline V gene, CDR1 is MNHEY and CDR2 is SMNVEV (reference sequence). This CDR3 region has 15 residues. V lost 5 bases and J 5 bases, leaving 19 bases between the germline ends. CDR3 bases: TGTGCCAGCAGTCCCCAAGTGGCTAGCGTGAACGAGCAGTACTTC. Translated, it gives CASSPQVASVNEQYF.